This TCR beta chain emerged from a study of OX40 agonist ivuxolimab in advanced cancers. At the level of the study: Every 2 weeks, patients got intravenous ivuxolimab at one of six dose levels (0.01-10 mg/kg).

Details on this clone: Different DNA sequences within this sample yield the same CDR3.

The germline V gene has CDR1 MNHEY and CDR2 SVGAGI. With 5 bases removed from V and 0 bases from J, the gap between germline ends came to 4 bases. The CDR3 has 12 residues. Clones were sequenced by immunoSEQ multiplex PCR, and TCRdb holds only the in-frame ones, with some missing. This sample has about 22,000 clones, with 75% to 90% found just once. The V gene is TRBV6-5, the J gene TRBJ1-1; D not certain. The sample was CD4+ or CD8+ T cells sorted from blood, taken in a trial of the OX40 agonist ivuxolimab. The receptor was derived from an adult with an advanced solid tumor such as melanoma, head and neck, liver or kidney cancer. The CDR3 coding sequence is TGTGCCAGCAGTGAGATGAACACTGAAGCTTTCTTT. This translates into CASSEMNTEAFF.